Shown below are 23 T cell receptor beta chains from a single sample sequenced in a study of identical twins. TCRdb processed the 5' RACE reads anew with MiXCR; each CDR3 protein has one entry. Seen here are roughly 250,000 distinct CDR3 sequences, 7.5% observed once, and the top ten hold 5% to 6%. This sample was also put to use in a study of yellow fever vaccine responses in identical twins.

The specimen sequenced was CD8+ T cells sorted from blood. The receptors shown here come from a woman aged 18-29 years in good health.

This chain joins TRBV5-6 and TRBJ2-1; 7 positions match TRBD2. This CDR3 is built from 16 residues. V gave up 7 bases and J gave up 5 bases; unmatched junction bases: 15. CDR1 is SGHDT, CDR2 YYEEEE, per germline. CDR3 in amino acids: CASGRPLAAADNEQFF. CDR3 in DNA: TGTGCCAGCGGCCGCCCCCTAGCGGCAGCCGACAATGAGCAGTTCTTC.

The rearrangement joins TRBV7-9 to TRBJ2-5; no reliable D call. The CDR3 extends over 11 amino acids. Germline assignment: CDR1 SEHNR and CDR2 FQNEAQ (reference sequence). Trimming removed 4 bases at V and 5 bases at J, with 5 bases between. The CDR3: CASSWVETQYF. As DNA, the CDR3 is TGTGCCAGCAGCTGGGTGGAGACCCAGTACTTC.

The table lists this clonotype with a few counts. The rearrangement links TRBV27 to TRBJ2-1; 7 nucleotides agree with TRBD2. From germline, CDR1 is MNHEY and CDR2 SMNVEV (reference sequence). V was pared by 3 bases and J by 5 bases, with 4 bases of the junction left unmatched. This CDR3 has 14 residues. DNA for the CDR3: TGTGCCAGCAGTTTCACGGGAGGAAACAATGAGCAGTTCTTC. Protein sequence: CASSFTGGNNEQFF.

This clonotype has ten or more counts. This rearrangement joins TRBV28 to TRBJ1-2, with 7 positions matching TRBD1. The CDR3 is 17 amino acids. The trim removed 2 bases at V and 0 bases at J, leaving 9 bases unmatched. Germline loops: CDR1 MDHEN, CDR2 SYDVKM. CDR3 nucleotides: TGTGCCAGCAGTTTAGGGGTGATGGGACAGACTAACTATGGCTACACCTTC. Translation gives CASSLGVMGQTNYGYTF.

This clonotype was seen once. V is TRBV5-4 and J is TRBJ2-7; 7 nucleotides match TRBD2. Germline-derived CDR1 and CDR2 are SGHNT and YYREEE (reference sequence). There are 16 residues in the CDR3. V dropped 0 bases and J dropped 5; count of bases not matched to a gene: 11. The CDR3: CASSLDAGVAGNEQYF. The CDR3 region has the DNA TGTGCCAGCAGCTTGGACGCGGGGGTCGCGGGGAACGAGCAGTACTTC.

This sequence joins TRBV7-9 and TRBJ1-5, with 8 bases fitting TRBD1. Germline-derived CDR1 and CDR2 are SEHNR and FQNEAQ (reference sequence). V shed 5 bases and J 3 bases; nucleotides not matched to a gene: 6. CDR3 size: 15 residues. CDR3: CASSPTGAANQPQHF. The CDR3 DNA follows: TGTGCCAGCAGCCCGACAGGGGCGGCCAATCAGCCCCAGCATTTT.

The CDR3 protein is CASSAGTSAPDTQYF. In nucleotides, the CDR3 is TGTGCCAGCAGTGCCGGGACTAGCGCCCCAGATACGCAGTATTTT. The rearrangement links TRBV28 to TRBJ2-3, with TRBD2 matching over 10 bases. Germline assignment: CDR1 MDHEN and CDR2 SYDVKM. The CDR3 runs 15 residues. With V trimmed by 5 bases and J by 4 bases, 6 bases remained unmatched. The full variable domain, in which reference TRBV28 and TRBJ2-3 provide the parts outside the CDR3, is DVKVTQSSRYLVKRTGEKVFLECVQDMDHENMFWYRQDPGLGLRLIYFSYDVKMKEKGDIPEGYSVSREKKERFSLILESASTNQTSMYLCASSAGTSAPDTQYFGPGTRLTVL.

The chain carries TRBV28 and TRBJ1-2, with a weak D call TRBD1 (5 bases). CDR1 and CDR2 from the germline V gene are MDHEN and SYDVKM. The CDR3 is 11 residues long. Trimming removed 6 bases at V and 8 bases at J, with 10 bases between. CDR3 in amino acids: CASRGLGGYTF. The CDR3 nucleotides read TGTGCCAGCAGGGGGCTAGGCGGCTACACCTTC.

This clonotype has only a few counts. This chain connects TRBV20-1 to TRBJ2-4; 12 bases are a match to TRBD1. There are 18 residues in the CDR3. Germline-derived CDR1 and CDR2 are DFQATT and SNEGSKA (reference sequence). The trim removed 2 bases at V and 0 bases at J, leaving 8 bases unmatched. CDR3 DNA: TGCAGTGCTAGACATCCGGGACAGGGGGCTCTAGCCAAAAACATTCAGTACTTC. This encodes CSARHPGQGALAKNIQYF.

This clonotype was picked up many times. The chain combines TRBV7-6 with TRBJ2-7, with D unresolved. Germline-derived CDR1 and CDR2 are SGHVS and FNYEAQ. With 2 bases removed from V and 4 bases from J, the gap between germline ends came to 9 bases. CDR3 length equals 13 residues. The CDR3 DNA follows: TGTGCCAGCAGCTTATCCCTGGATTACGAGCAGTACTTC. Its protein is CASSLSLDYEQYF.

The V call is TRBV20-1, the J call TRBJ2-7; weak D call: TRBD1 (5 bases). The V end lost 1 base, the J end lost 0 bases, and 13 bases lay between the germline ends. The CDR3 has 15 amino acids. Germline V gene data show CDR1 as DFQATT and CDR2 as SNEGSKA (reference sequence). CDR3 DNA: TGCAGTGCTAGAGGACAGAGCCTTAACTCCTACGAGCAGTACTTC. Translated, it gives CSARGQSLNSYEQYF.

The CDR3 region has the DNA TGTGCCACAACGAAGCGGGAGGGTTCCTACGAGCAGTACTTC. Translating it yields CATTKREGSYEQYF. This sequence joins TRBV27 and TRBJ2-7; 10 nucleotides align to TRBD2. Germline CDR1 reads MNHEY; CDR2 reads SMNVEV (reference sequence). The length of the CDR3 is 14 residues. V shed 10 bases and J 1 base; nucleotides not matched to a gene: 7.

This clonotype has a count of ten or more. The CDR3 reads CASTGSILGTEQYF. In DNA, the CDR3 is TGTGCCAGCACAGGGAGCATACTCGGGACCGAGCAGTACTTC. The rearrangement uses TRBV7-6 and TRBJ2-7; tentatively, D is TRBD1 or TRBD2 (5 bases each). The germline V gene encodes CDR1 SGHVS and CDR2 FNYEAQ. Trimming shortened V by 7 bases and J by 6 bases, and 19 bases separated the two germline ends. The CDR3 contains 14 residues. Filled out from reference TRBV7-6 and TRBJ2-7, the complete variable domain reads GAGVSQSPRYKVTKRGQDVALRCDPISGHVSLYWYRQALGQGPEFLTYFNYEAQQDKSGLPNDRFSAERPEGSISTLTIQRTEQRDSAMYRCASTGSILGTEQYFGPGTRLTVT.

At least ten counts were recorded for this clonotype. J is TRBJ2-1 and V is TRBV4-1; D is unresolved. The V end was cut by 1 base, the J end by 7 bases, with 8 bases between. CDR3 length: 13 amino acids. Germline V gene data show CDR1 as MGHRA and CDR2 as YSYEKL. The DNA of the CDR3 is TGCGCCAGCAGCCAAGGGTCCGGGAATGAGCAGTTCTTC. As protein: CASSQGSGNEQFF.

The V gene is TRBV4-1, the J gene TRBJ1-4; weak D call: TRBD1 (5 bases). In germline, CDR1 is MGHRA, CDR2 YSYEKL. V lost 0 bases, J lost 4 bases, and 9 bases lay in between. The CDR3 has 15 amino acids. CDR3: CASSQDRGNNEKLFF. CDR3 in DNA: TGCGCCAGCAGCCAAGATCGGGGGAATAATGAAAAACTGTTTTTT.

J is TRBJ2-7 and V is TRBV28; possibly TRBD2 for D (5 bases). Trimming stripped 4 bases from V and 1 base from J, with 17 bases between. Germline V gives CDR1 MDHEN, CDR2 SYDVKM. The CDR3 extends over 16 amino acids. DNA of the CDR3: TGTGCCAGCAGTTCCCCGTTCAAACTAGGGTCCTACGAGCAGTACTTC. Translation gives CASSSPFKLGSYEQYF.

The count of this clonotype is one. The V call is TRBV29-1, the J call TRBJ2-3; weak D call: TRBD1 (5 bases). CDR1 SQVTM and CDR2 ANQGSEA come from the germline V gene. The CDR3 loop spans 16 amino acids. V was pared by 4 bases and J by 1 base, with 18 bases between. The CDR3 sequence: CSVVRVRDRGTDTQYF. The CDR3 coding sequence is TGCAGCGTTGTTAGGGTCAGGGATCGAGGCACAGATACGCAGTATTTT.

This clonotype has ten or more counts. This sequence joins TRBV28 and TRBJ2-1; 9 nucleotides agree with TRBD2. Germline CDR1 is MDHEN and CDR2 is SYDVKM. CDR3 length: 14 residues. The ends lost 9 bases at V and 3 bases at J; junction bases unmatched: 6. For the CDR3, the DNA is TGTGCCAGTAAGACTAGCGGCCTCTACAATGAGCAGTTCTTC. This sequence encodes CASKTSGLYNEQFF.

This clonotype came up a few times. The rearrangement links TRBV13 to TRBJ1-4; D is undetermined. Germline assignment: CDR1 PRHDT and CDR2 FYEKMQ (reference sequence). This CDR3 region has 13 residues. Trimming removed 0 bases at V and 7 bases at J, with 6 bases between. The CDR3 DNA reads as TGTGCCAGCAGCTTAGGCGCCCTTGAAAAACTGTTTTTT. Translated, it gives CASSLGALEKLFF.

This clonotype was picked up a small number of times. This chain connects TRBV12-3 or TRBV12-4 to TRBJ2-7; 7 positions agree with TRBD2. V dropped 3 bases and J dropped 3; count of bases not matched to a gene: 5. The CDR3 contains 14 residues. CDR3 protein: CASSFAGELYEQYF. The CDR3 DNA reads TGTGCCAGCAGTTTCGCGGGGGAACTCTACGAGCAGTACTTC.

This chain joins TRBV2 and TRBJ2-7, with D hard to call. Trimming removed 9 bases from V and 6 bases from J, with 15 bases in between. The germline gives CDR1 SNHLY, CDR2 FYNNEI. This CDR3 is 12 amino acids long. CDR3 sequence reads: CASGPGTGEQYV. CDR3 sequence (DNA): TGTGCCAGTGGCCCAGGAACGGGCGAGCAGTACGTC.

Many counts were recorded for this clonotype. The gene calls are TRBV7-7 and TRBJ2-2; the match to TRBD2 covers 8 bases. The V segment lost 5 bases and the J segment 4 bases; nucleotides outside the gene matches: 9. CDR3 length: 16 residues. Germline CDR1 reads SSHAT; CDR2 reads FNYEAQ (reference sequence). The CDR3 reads CASSKERESSTGELFF. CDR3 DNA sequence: TGTGCCAGCAGCAAAGAGCGGGAGTCGAGCACCGGGGAGCTGTTTTTT.

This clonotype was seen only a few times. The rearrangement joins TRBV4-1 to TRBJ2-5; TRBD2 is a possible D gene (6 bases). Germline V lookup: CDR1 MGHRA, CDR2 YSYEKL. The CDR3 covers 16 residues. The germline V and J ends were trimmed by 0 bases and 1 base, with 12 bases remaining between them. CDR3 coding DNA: TGCGCCAGCAGCCAAGAGGGGTTGCGGGGCCAAGAGACCCAGTACTTC. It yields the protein CASSQEGLRGQETQYF.